This T cell receptor (beta chain) came from a study of T-cell memory formation after mild COVID-19. On the study more broadly: Largely donor-specific TCR clusters were found.

V lost 1 base and J 4 bases, leaving 14 bases between the germline ends. The length of the CDR3 is 16 residues. Germline CDR1 is MGHRA and CDR2 is YSYEKL. MiXCR was run by TCRdb on the 5' RACE reads, yielding one entry per CDR3 protein. Of around 450,000 distinct CDR3 sequences in the sample, roughly 20% were seen once. The V call is TRBV4-1, the J call TRBJ1-5, with a tentative D call TRBD1 (5 bases). The sample was PBMCs or a T cell subset sorted from them (not recorded which). This sequence was found in an adult woman who had mild COVID-19 (a few samples of this study predate the infection). Cell type and time point are not known. The CDR3 DNA follows: TGCGCCAGCAGCCAAGGACAGTCTTTCCATAATCAGCCCCAGCATTTT. Residues: CASSQGQSFHNQPQHF.